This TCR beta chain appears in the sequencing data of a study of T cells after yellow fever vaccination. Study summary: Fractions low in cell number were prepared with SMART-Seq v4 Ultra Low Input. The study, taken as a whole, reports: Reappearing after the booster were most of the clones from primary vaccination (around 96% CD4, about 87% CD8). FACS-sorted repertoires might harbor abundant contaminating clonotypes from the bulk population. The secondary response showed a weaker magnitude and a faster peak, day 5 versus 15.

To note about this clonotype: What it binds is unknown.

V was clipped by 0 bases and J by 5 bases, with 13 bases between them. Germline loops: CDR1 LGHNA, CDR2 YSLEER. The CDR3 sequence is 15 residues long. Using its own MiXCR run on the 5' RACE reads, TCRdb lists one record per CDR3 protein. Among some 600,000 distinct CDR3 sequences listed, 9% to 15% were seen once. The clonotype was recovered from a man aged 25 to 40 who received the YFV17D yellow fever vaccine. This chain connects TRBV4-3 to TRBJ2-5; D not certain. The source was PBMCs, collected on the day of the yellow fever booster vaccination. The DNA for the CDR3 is TGCGCCAGCAGCCAAGATACCCTCTCCCATGAGACCCAGTACTTC. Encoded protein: CASSQDTLSHETQYF.